The entry below gives a single TCR beta chain sequence along with its context. The record originates from a study of T cells in Graves' hyperthyroidism and ophthalmopathy. Authors of the study amplified TCR beta CDR3 regions from RNA transcripts. Using the HTBI primer set, a first-round RT-PCR was run on the TCR CDR3. One entry per CDR3 protein results from TCRdb running MiXCR on the multiplex PCR reads. The data hold hundreds of thousands of distinct CDR3 sequences, with 15% to 20% observed a single time. The TCR comes from a man aged 35-49 years with Graves' ophthalmopathy. Sequenced input: blood.

CDR3 sequence: CASSFAGTGRSYEQYF. CDR3 nucleotide sequence: TGTGCCAGCAGCTTCGCCGGGACAGGGAGGTCCTACGAGCAGTACTTC. V gene TRBV7-9 combines with J gene TRBJ2-7; 9 bases are a match to TRBD1. CDR1 and CDR2 (germline): SEHNR, FQNEAQ (reference sequence). The CDR3 extends over 16 amino acids. Losses at the gene ends were 3 bases for V and 1 base for J; bases not matched to a gene: 7.